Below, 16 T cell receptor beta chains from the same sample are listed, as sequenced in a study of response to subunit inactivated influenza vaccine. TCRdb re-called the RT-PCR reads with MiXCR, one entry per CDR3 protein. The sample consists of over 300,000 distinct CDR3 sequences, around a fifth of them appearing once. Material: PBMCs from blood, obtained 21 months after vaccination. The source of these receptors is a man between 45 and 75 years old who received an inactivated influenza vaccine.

The CDR3 region has the DNA TGTGCCAGCAGCTTAGTTCGGATTCCCTACGAGCAGTACTTC. Its protein is CASSLVRIPYEQYF. V is TRBV7-8 and J is TRBJ2-7, with unresolved D. The CDR3 is 14 residues long. Germline lookup yields CDR1 SGHVS and CDR2 FQNEAQ. V lost 1 base to trimming and J lost 2 bases, with 9 bases between them.

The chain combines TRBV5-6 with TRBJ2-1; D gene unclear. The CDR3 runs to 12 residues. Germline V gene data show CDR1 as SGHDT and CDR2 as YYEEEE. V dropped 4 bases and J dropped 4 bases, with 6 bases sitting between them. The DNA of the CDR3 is TGTGCCAGCAGCCCCTGGTACAATGAGCAGTTCTTC. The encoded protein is CASSPWYNEQFF. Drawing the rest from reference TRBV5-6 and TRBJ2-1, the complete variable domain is DAGVTQSPTHLIKTRGQQVTLRCSPKSGHDTVSWYQQALGQGPQFIFQYYEEEERQRGNFPDRFSGHQFPNYSSELNVNALLLGDSALYLCASSPWYNEQFFGPGTRLTVL.

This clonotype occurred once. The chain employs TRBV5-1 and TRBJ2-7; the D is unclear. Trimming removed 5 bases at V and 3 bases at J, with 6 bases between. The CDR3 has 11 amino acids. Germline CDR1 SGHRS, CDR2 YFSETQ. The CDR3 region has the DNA TGCGCCAGCAGATTAGGCTACGAGCAGTACTTC. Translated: CASRLGYEQYF.

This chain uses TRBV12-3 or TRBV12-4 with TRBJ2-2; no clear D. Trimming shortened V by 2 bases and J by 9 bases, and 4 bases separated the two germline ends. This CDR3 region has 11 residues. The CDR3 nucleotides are TGTGCCAGCAGTTTACTCAGGGAGCTGTTTTTT. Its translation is CASSLLRELFF.

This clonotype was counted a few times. CDR3 region: CASSLGGPGEKLFF. The DNA for the CDR3 is TGCGCCAGCAGCTTGGGGGGGCCAGGTGAAAAACTGTTTTTT. The chain links TRBV5-1 to TRBJ1-4; D might be TRBD1 (6 bases). The CDR3 contains 14 residues. Germline loops: CDR1 SGHRS, CDR2 YFSETQ. Trimming cost V 0 bases and J 7 bases, with 10 bases left between them.

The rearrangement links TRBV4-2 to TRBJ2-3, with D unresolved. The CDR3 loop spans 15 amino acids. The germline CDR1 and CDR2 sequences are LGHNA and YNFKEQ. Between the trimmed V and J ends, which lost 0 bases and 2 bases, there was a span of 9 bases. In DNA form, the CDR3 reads TGTGCCAGCAGCCAAGACCTAGAAATCACAGATACGCAGTATTTT. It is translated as CASSQDLEITDTQYF.

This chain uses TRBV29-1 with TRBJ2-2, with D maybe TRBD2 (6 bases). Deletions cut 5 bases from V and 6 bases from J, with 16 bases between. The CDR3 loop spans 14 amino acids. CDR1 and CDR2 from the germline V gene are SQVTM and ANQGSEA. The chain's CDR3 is CSVPGTLEAGELFF. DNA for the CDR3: TGCAGCGTTCCCGGGACTTTGGAGGCCGGGGAGCTGTTTTTT.

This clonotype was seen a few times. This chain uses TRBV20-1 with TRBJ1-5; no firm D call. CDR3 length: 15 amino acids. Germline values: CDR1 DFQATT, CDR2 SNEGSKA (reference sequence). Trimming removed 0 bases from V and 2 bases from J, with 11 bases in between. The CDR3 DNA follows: TGCAGTGCTAGAGAGTATCGGATGGGCAATCAGCCCCAGCATTTT. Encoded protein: CSAREYRMGNQPQHF.

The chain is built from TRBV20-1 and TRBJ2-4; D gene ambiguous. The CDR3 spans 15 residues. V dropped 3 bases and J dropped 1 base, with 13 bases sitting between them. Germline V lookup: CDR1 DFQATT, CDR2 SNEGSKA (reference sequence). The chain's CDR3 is CSASGRWLAKNIQYF. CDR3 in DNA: TGCAGTGCTAGCGGACGGTGGCTCGCCAAAAACATTCAGTACTTC.

Here the CDR3 reads CSARMGARETQYF. CDR3 DNA: TGCAGTGCTAGAATGGGGGCCAGAGAGACCCAGTACTTC. This chain connects TRBV20-1 to TRBJ2-5, with D tentatively TRBD1 (6 bases). Germline assignment: CDR1 DFQATT and CDR2 SNEGSKA (reference sequence). Trimming removed 2 bases from V and 4 bases from J, with 11 bases in between. CDR3 length: 13 residues.

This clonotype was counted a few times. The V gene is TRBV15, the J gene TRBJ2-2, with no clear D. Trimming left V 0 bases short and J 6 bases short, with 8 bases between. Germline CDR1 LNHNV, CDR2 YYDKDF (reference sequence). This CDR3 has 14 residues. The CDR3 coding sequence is TGTGCCACCAGCAGAGATTTGTTAGCCGGGGAGCTGTTTTTT. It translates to CATSRDLLAGELFF.

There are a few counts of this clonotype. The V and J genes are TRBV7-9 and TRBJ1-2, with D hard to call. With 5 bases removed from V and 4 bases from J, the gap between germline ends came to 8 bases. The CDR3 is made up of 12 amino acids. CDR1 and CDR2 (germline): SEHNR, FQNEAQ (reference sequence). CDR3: CASSLQFYGYTF. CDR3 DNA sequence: TGTGCCAGCAGCCTACAGTTCTATGGCTACACCTTC.

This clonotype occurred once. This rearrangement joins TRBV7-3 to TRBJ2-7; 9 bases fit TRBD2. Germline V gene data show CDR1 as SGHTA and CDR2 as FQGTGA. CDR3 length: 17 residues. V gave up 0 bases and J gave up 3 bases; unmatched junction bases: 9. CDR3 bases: TGTGCCAGCAGCTTAACTAGCGGGAGACGGGGCGACTACGAGCAGTACTTC. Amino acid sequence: CASSLTSGRRGDYEQYF.

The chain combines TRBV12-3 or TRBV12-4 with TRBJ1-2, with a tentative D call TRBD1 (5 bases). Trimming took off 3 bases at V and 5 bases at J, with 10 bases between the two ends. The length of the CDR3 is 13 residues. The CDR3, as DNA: TGTGCCAGCAGTTTTGAGGGGTGGTATGGCTACACCTTC. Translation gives CASSFEGWYGYTF.

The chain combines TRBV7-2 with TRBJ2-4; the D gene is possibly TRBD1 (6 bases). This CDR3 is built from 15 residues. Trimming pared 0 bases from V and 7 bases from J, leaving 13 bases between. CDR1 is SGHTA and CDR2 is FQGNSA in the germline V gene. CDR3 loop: CASSLAYRESNIQYF. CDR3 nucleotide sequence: TGTGCCAGCAGCTTAGCGTACAGGGAATCTAACATTCAGTACTTC. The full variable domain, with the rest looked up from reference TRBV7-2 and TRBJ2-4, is GAGVSQSPSNKVTEKGKDVELRCDPISGHTALYWYRQSLGQGLEFLIYFQGNSAPDKSGLPSDRFSAERTGGSVSTLTIQRTQQEDSAVYLCASSLAYRESNIQYFGAGTRLSVL.

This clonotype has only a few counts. CDR3 residues: CASGGRQGAREQFF. In DNA, the CDR3 is TGTGCCAGCGGGGGAAGACAGGGTGCGCGTGAGCAGTTCTTC. This sequence joins TRBV19 and TRBJ2-1, with D tentatively TRBD1 (7 bases). V lost 9 bases and J lost 9, with 21 bases in between. The length of the CDR3 is 14 residues. Germline V gene sequence: CDR1 LNHDA, CDR2 SQIVND (reference sequence).